The clone carrying this TCR beta chain was seen at least ten times. V lost 2 bases, J lost 5 bases, and 10 bases lay in between. The germline gives CDR1 SGHNT, CDR2 YYREEE (reference sequence). The CDR3 spans 13 residues. The data stem from a study of metastatic and nonmetastatic thyroid tumors. No patient received treatment before thyroid surgery. TCRdb re-clonotyped the PCR reads through MiXCR. The table has some 22,000 clones, about 22% seen once. The specimen sequenced was tumor tissue. The chain joins TRBV5-4 to TRBJ1-1; D possibly corresponds to TRBD1 (5 bases). The receptor was derived from a female donor with papillary thyroid cancer or a benign thyroid nodule (not recorded which). Some clones in this sample may be carry-over from other donors' samples. CDR3 sequence: CASSFPGGTEAFF. The CDR3 nucleotides read TGTGCCAGCAGCTTCCCGGGGGGAACTGAAGCTTTCTTT.